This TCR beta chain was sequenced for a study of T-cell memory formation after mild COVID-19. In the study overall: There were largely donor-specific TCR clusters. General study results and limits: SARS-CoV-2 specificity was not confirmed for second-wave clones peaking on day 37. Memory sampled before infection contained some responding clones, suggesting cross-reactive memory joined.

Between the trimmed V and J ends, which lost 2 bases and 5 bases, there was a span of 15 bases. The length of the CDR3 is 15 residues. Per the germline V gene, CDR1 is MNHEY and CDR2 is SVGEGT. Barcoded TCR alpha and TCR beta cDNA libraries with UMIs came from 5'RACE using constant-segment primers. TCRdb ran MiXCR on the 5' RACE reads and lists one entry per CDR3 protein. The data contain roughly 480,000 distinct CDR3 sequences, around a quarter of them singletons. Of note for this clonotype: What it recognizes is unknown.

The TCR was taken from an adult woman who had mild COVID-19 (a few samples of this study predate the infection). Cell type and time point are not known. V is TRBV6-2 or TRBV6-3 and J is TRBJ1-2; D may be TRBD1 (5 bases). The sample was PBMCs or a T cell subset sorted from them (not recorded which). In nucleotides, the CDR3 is TGTGCCAGCAGTTACGCCAGGGAGAAGTCATATGGCTACACCTTC. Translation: CASSYAREKSYGYTF.